The clone carrying this T cell receptor beta chain came up a few times. Its antigen is undetermined. This sample is drawn from a study of spatial heterogeneity in lung cancer. Across the whole study: The library had UMIs, and each TCR and UMI pair averaged more than ten raw reads. Study-level findings and limits: Blood carried ubiquitous expanded tumor TCRs more at resection than follow-up.

The CDR3 runs 14 residues. Germline V lookup: CDR1 SGHAT, CDR2 FQNNGV. V was pared by 3 bases and J by 9 bases, with 15 bases between. Stated time point: sample taken at primary tumor resection. Whole RNA was taken from tumor, nontumor lung or frozen PBMC; it was then sequenced unsorted. A total of approximately 69 untreated early-stage non-small cell lung cancer patients served as donors. Each molecule of TCR cDNA was tagged with one unique molecular identifier. TCRdb recomputed calls from the 5' RACE reads with MiXCR, one row per CDR3 protein. The sample lists tens of thousands of distinct CDR3 sequences; 7.5% were seen once.

The gene calls are TRBV11-2 and TRBJ2-1; D unclear. The source was PBMCs, collected at surgery. The source of this sequence is a male donor with early-stage non-small cell lung cancer. The DNA for the CDR3 is TGTGCCAGCAGCTTCCCCGGTATGACCTTTGAGCAGTTCTTC. It codes for CASSFPGMTFEQFF.